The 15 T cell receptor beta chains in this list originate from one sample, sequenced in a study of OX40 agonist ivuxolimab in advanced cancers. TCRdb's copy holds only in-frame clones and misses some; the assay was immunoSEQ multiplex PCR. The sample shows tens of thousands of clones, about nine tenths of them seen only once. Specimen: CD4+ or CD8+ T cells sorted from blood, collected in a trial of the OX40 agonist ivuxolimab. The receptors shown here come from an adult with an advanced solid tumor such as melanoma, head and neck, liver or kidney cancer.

The DNA of the CDR3 is TGTGCCATCAGGGACGCCGACTATGGCTACACCTTC. Translation: CAIRDADYGYTF. The genes are TRBV10-3 and TRBJ1-2; no definite D call. The V end lost 6 bases, the J end lost 3 bases, and 8 bases lay between the germline ends. There are 12 residues in the CDR3. Germline-derived CDR1 and CDR2 are ENHRY and SYGVKD.

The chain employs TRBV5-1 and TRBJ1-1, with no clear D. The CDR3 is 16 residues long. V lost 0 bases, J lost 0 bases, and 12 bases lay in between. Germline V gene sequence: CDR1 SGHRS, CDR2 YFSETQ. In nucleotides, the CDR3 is TGCGCCAGCAGCTTGGGTCCCCCGGGGATGAACACTGAAGCTTTCTTT. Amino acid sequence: CASSLGPPGMNTEAFF.

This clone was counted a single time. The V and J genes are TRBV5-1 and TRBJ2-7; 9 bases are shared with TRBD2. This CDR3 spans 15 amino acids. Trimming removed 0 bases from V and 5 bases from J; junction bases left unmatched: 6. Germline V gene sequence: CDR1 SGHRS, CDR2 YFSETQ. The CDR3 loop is CASSLGASGINEQYF. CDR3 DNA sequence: TGCGCCAGCAGCTTGGGGGCTAGCGGGATCAACGAGCAGTACTTC.

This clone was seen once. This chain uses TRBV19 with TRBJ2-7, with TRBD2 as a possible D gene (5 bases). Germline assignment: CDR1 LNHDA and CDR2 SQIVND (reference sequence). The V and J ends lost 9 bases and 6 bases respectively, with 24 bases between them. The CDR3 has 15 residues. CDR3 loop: CASSIRAGLEVEQYF. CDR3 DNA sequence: TGTGCCAGCTCGATTAGGGCGGGTCTCGAGGTCGAGCAGTACTTC. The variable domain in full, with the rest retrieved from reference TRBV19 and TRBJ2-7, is DGGITQSPKYLFRKEGQNVTLSCEQNLNHDAMYWYRQDPGQGLRLIYYSQIVNDFQKGDIAEGYSVSREKKESFPLTVTSAQKNPTAFYLCASSIRAGLEVEQYFGPGTRLTVT.

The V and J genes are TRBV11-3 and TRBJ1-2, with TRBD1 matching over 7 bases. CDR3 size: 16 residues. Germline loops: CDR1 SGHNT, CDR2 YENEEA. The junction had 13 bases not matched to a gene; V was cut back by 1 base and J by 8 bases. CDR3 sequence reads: CASSLGPDRDWRGYTF. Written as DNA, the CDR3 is TGTGCCAGCAGCTTAGGCCCCGACAGGGATTGGCGGGGCTACACCTTC.

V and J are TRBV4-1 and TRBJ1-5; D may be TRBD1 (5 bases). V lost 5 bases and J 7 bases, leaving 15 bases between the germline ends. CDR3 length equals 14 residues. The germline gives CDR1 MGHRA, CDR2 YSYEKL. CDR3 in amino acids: CASSDMTVGQPQHF. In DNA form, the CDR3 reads TGCGCCAGCAGCGATATGACAGTTGGACAGCCCCAGCATTTT.

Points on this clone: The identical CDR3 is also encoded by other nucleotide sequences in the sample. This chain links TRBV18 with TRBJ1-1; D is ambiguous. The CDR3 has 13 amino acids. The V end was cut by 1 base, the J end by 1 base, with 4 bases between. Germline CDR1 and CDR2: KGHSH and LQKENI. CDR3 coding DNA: TGTGCCAGCTCACCACAGGGGAACACTGAAGCTTTCTTT. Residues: CASSPQGNTEAFF. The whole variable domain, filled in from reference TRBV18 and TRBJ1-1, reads NAGVMQNPRHLVRRRGQEARLRCSPMKGHSHVYWYRQLPEEGLKFMVYLQKENIIDESGMPKERFSAEFPKEGPSILRIQQVVRGDSAAYFCASSPQGNTEAFFGQGTRLTVV.

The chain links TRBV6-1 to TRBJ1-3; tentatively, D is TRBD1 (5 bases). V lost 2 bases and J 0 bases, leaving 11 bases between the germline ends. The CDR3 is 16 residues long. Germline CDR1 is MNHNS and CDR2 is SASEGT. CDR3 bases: TGTGCCAGCAGTGAATTGAGGGGCACCTCTGGAAACACCATATATTTT. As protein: CASSELRGTSGNTIYF.

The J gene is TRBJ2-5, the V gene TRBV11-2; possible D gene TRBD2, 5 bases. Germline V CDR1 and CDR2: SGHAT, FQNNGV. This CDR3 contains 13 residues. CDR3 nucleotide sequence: TGTGCTACGTCGCAGAGCAGCGGTCAGACCCAGTACTTC. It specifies CATSQSSGQTQYF.

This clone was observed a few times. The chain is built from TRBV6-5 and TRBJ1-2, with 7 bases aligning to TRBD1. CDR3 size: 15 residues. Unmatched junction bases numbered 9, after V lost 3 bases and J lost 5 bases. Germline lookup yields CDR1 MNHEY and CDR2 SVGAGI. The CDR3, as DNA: TGTGCCAGCAGTTATAGGGACAGTCAACCATATGGCTACACCTTC. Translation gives CASSYRDSQPYGYTF.

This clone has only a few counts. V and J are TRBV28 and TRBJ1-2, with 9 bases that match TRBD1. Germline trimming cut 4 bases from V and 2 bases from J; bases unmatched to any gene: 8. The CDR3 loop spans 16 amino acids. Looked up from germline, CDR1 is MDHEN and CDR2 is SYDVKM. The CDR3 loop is CASSSPGTGLNYGYTF. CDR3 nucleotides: TGTGCCAGCAGTTCACCCGGGACAGGGCTGAACTATGGCTACACCTTC.

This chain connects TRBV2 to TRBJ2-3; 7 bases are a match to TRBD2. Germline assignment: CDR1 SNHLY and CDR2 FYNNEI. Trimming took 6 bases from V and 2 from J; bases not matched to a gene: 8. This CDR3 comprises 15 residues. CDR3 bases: TGTGCCAGCAGCAGGGCTAGCGGATACACAGATACGCAGTATTTT. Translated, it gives CASSRASGYTDTQYF.

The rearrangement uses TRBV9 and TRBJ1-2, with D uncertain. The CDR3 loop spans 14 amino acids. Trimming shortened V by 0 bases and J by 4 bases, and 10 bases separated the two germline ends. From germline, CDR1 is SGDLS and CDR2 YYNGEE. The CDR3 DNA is TGTGCCAGCAGCGTAGTACCACCCAGCTATGGCTACACCTTC. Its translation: CASSVVPPSYGYTF.

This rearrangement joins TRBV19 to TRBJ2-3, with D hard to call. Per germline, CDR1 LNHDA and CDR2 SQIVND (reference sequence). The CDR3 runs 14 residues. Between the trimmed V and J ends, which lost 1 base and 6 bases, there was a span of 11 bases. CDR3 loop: CASSIGAPKDTQYF. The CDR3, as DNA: TGTGCCAGTAGTATAGGGGCCCCCAAGGATACGCAGTATTTT.

CDR3 region: CASNQGASYEQYF. CDR3 DNA: TGTGCCAGCAACCAGGGGGCTTCCTACGAGCAGTACTTC. The chain is built from TRBV6-5 and TRBJ2-7, with 8 bases identical to TRBD1. V lost 7 bases and J lost 1; bases outside the gene matches: 3. Germline CDR1 reads MNHEY; CDR2 reads SVGAGI. The CDR3 has 13 amino acids.